Shown below are 11 T cell receptor beta chains from a single sample sequenced in a study of T cells after yellow fever vaccination (dated by TCRdb to about 2019). Reading the label with the study, this specimen's treatment or condition is: live attenuated yellow fever vaccine strain. Libraries were constructed by 5' RACE. Reads for this sample came from an Illumina NovaSeq 6000. TCRdb reworked the public reads: Q25 trimming with fastp, MiXCR clone assembly, productive beta chains retained. Rows are unified per CDR3 protein, each entry keeping the most common DNA and genes. Here the sample has 250,000 to 400,000 distinct CDR3 sequences; approximately 4.3% occur a single time. The ten largest clones represent roughly a fifth of the sample. The sample in question was PBMCs, obtained 15 days after the yellow fever booster vaccination. The source is a man younger than 35 who received the YFV17D yellow fever vaccine.

This clonotype was picked up a small number of times. The chain combines TRBV20-1 with TRBJ1-4; D is ambiguous. Trimming cost V 0 bases and J 10 bases, with 12 bases left between them. Looked up from germline, CDR1 is DFQATT and CDR2 is SNEGSKA (reference sequence). The CDR3 totals 13 residues. CDR3 region: CSARDPPYAKLFF. The CDR3 nucleotides read TGCAGTGCTAGAGATCCACCCTACGCAAAACTGTTTTTT.

This clonotype has ten or more counts. The rearrangement uses TRBV12-3 or TRBV12-4 and TRBJ2-5; TRBD1 aligns across 9 bases. This CDR3 has 14 amino acids. Losses at the gene ends were 5 bases for V and 5 bases for J; bases not matched to a gene: 6. CDR3 amino acids: CASSPQGARETQYF. CDR3 DNA sequence: TGTGCCAGCAGTCCACAGGGGGCGCGGGAGACCCAGTACTTC.

This clonotype was seen a few times. The chain joins TRBV7-2 to TRBJ1-5, with a tentative D call TRBD1 (5 bases). Trimming cost V 2 bases and J 4 bases, with 21 bases left between them. The CDR3 runs 18 residues. Per germline, CDR1 SGHTA and CDR2 FQGNSA. The CDR3 loop is CASSLQGYLLGSNQPQHF. CDR3 coding DNA: TGTGCCAGCAGCTTACAGGGTTACCTCCTTGGATCGAATCAGCCCCAGCATTTT.

V usage is TRBV6-5 and J usage is TRBJ1-5; D gene unclear. V was pared by 6 bases and J by 5 bases, with 11 bases between. The CDR3 totals 13 residues. In germline, CDR1 is MNHEY, CDR2 SVGAGI. The chain's CDR3 is CASSPGWDQPQHF. The CDR3, as DNA: TGTGCCAGCAGCCCTGGGTGGGATCAGCCCCAGCATTTT.

This clonotype has ten or more counts. The V and J genes are TRBV7-3 and TRBJ1-1, with D perhaps TRBD1 (5 bases). CDR1 and CDR2 from the germline V gene are SGHTA and FQGTGA. The CDR3 has 13 residues. V lost 3 bases, J lost 4 bases, and 9 bases lay in between. CDR3 sequence (DNA): TGTGCCAGCAGCTTGGAAGGGACCACTGAAGCTTTCTTT. Translation: CASSLEGTTEAFF.

This clonotype has only a few counts. The chain uses TRBV4-1 and TRBJ1-2; D ambiguous. The V gene's germline CDR1 is MGHRA and CDR2 YSYEKL. V was shortened by 1 base and J by 8 bases, with 8 bases between the two germline ends. This CDR3 is built from 12 residues. DNA for the CDR3: TGCGCCAGCAGCCAAGCTTTAGAGGGCTACACCTTC. The encoded protein is CASSQALEGYTF.

This clonotype was detected ten times or more. In DNA, the CDR3 is TGTGCCAGCAGTTTTATGGGACGGGGAAATTCACCCCTCCACTTT. Translation gives CASSFMGRGNSPLHF. The chain couples TRBV12-3 or TRBV12-4 to TRBJ1-6, with TRBD1 as a possible D gene (5 bases). Trimming left V 3 bases short and J 7 bases short, with 13 bases between. This CDR3 contains 15 residues.

The genes are TRBV20-1 and TRBJ2-3, with 11 bases identical to TRBD2. V was pared by 0 bases and J by 3 bases, with 11 bases of the junction left unmatched. The CDR3 covers 18 residues. Germline CDR1 is DFQATT and CDR2 is SNEGSKA (reference sequence). This CDR3 is CSARDWRLAGGETDTQYF. CDR3 DNA: TGCAGTGCTAGAGATTGGAGGCTAGCGGGGGGCGAGACAGATACGCAGTATTTT.

The J gene is TRBJ1-1, the V gene TRBV4-1; TRBD1 matches at 7 bases. From germline, CDR1 is MGHRA and CDR2 YSYEKL. The CDR3 runs 15 residues. V was clipped by 4 bases and J by 1 base; unmatched bases: 6. This CDR3 reads CASSPLGQRNTEAFF. CDR3 in DNA: TGCGCCAGCAGCCCCCTGGGACAGAGGAACACTGAAGCTTTCTTT.

The chain uses TRBV7-6 and TRBJ2-2; D tentatively fits TRBD1 or TRBD2 (7 bases each). CDR1 SGHVS and CDR2 FNYEAQ come from the germline V gene. The germline V and J ends were trimmed by 4 bases and 7 bases, with 16 bases remaining between them. The CDR3 spans 15 residues. The DNA of the CDR3 is TGTGCCAGCAGCTCGGGACAGACGGGGGGCGGGGAGCTGTTTTTT. Translating gives CASSSGQTGGGELFF.

This clonotype has a count of ten or more. The chain combines TRBV5-6 with TRBJ2-7, with 7 bases that match TRBD1. With V trimmed by 3 bases and J by 1 base, 7 bases remained unmatched. CDR1 SGHDT and CDR2 YYEEEE come from the germline V gene. This CDR3 is 15 amino acids long. Here the CDR3 DNA reads TGTGCCAGCAGCTCGGCCAGGGGGACATCCTACGAGCAGTACTTC. It is translated as CASSSARGTSYEQYF. The full variable domain, in which reference TRBV5-6 and TRBJ2-7 provide the parts outside the CDR3, is DAGVTQSPTHLIKTRGQQVTLRCSPKSGHDTVSWYQQALGQGPQFIFQYYEEEERQRGNFPDRFSGHQFPNYSSELNVNALLLGDSALYLCASSSARGTSYEQYFGPGTRLTVT.